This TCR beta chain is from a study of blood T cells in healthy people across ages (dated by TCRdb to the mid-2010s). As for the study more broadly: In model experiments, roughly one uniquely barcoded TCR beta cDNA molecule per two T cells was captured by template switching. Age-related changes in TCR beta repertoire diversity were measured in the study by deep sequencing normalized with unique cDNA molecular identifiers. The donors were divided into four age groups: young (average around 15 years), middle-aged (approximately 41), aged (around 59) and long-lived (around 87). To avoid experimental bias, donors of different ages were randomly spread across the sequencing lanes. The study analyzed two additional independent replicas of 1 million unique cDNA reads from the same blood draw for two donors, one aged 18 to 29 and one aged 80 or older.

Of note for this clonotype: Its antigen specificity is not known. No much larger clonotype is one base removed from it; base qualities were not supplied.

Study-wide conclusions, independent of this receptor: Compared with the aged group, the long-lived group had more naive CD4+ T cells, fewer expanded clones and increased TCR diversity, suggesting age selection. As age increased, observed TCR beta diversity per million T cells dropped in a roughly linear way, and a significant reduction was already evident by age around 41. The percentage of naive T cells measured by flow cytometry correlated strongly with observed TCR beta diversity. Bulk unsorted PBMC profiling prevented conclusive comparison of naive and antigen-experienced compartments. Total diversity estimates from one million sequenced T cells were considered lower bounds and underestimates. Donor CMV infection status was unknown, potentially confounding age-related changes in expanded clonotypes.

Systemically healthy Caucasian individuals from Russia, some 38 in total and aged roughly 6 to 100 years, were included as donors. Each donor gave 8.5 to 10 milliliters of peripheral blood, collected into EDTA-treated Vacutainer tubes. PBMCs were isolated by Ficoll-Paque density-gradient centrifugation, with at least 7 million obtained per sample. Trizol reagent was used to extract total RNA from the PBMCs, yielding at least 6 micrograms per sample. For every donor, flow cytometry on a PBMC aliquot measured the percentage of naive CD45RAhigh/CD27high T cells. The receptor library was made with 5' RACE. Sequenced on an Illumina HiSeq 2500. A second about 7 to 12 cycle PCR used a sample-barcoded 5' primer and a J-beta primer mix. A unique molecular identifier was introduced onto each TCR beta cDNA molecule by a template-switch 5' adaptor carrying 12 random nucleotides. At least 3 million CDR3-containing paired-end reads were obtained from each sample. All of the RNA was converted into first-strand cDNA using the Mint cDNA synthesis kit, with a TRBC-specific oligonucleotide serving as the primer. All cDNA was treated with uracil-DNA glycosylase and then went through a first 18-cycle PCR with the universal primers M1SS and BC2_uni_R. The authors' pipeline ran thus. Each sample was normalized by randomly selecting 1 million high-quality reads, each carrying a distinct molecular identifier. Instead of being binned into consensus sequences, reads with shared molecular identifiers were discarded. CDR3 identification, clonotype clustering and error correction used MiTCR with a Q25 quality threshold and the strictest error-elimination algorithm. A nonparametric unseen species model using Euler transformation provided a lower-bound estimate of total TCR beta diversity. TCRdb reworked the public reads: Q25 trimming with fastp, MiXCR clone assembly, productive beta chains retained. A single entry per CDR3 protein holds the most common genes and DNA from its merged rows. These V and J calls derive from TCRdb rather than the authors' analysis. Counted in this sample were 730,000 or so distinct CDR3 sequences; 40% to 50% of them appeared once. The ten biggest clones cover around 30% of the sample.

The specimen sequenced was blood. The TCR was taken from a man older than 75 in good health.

The DNA sequence reads TGTGCCAGCAGTTTGGGCCCCGGGACAGGACAAGAGACCCAGTACTTC. This sequence encodes CASSLGPGTGQETQYF. The sequence links TRBV28 to TRBJ2-5, and TRBD1 matches 8 of the central bases. V lost 3 bases and J lost 2 bases, and the count of bases not matched to a germline gene is 8. Inclusive of the bounding cysteine and phenylalanine, the CDR3 is 16 residues long. Only CDR3 DNA remains: 48 bases, in frame from the first base. CDR1 is given as MDHEN and CDR2 as SYDVKM, both from the germline V gene.